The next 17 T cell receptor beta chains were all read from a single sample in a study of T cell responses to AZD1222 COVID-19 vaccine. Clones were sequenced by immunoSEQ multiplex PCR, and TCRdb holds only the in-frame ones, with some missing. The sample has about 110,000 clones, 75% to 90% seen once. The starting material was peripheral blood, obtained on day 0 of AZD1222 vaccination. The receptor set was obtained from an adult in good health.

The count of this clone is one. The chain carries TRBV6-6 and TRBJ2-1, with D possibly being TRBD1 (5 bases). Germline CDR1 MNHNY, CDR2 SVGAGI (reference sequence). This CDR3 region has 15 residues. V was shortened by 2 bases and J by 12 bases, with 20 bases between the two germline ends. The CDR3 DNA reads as TGTGCCAGCAGTTACCCCGCGCTACAGGAGAACACGCAGTTCTTC. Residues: CASSYPALQENTQFF.

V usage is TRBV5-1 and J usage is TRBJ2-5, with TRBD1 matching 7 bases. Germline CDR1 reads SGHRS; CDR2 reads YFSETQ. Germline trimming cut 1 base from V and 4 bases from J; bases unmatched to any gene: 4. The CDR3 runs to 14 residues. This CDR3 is CASSLTGAGETQYF. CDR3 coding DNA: TGCGCCAGCAGCTTGACAGGGGCGGGAGAGACCCAGTACTTC.

The CDR3 DNA is TGTGCCAGCAGCCCTCCTAACTACAATGAGCAGTTCTTC. This gives the protein CASSPPNYNEQFF. The chain joins TRBV6-2 or TRBV6-3 to TRBJ2-1; D is uncertain. Germline CDR1 MNHEY, CDR2 SVGEGT. The CDR3 spans 13 residues. The V and J ends lost 6 bases and 3 bases respectively, with 9 bases between them.

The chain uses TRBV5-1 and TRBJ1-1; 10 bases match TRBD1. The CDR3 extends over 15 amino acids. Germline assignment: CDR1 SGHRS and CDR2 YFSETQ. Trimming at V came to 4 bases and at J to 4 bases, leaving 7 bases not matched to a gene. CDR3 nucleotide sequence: TGCGCCAGCAGCCCCGACGGGGACAGGGGCACTGAAGCTTTCTTT. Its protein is CASSPDGDRGTEAFF.

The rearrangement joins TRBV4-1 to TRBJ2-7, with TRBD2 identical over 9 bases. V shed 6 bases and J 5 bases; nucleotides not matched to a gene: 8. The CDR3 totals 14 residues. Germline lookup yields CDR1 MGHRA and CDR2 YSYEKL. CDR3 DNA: TGCGCCAGCAGTCACCTGGGACTAGCCGACGAGCAGTACTTC. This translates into CASSHLGLADEQYF.

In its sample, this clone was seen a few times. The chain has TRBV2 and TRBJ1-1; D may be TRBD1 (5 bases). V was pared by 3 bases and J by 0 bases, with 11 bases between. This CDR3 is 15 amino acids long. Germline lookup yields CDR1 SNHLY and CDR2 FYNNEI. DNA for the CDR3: TGTGCCAGCAGTGATTGGACACGGATGAACACTGAAGCTTTCTTT. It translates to CASSDWTRMNTEAFF.

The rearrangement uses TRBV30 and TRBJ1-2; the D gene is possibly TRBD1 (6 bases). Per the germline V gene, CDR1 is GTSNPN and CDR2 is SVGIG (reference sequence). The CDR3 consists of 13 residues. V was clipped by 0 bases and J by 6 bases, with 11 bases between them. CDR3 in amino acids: CAWSVRGPNGYTF. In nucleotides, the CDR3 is TGTGCCTGGAGTGTACGGGGGCCAAATGGCTACACCTTC.

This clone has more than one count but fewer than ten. The CDR3 region has the DNA TGTGCCAGCAGCCCCCGACAGGGTTCAAGGAGAGATAGTCTAACTAATGAAAAACTGTTTTTT. Its protein is CASSPRQGSRRDSLTNEKLFF. The chain employs TRBV28 and TRBJ1-4; TRBD1 matches at 7 bases. The germline gives CDR1 MDHEN, CDR2 SYDVKM. This CDR3 comprises 21 residues. After removal of 6 bases from V and 1 base from J, the junction contained 23 bases not matched to a gene.

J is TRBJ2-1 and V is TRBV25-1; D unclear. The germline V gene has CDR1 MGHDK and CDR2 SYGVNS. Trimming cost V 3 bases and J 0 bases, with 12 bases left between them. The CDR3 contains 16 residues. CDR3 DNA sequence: TGTGCCAGCAGTGATCGCAGTCAGGACTCCTACAATGAGCAGTTCTTC. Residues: CASSDRSQDSYNEQFF.

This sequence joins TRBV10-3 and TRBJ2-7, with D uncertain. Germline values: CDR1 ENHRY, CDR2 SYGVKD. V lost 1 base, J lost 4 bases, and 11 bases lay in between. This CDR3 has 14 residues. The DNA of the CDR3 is TGTGCCATCAGTGAGTTTTACGGGCCATACGAGCAGTACTTC. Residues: CAISEFYGPYEQYF.

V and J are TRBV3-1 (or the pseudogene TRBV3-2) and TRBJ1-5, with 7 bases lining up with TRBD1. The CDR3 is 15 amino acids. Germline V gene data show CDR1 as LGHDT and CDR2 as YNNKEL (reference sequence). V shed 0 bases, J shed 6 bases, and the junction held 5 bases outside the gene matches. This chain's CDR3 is CASSQETGTIQPQHF. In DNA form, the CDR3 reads TGTGCCAGCAGCCAAGAGACAGGGACGATTCAGCCCCAGCATTTT.

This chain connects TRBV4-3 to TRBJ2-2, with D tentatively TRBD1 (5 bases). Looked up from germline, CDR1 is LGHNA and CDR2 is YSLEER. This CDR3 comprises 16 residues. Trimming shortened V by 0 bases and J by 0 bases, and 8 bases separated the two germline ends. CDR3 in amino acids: CASSQDPTANTGELFF. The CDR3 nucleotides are TGCGCCAGCAGCCAAGATCCGACAGCGAACACCGGGGAGCTGTTTTTT.

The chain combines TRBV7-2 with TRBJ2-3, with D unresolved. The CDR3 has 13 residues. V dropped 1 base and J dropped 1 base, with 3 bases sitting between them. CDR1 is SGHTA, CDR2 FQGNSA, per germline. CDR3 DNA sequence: TGTGCCAGCAGCTTAGTAGGCACAGATACGCAGTATTTT. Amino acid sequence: CASSLVGTDTQYF.

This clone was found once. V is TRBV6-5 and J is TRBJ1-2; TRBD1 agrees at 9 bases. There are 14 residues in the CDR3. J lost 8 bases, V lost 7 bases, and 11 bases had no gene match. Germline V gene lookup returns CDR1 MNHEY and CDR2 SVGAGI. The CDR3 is CASTRDRESSGYTF. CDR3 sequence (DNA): TGTGCCAGCACCCGGGACAGGGAATCGAGCGGCTACACCTTC.

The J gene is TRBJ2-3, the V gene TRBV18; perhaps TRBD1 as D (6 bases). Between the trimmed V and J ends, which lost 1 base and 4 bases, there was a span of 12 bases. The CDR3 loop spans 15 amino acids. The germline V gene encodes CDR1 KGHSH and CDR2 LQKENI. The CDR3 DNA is TGTGCCAGCTCACCACGACAGGTTGGAGCAGATACGCAGTATTTT. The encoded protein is CASSPRQVGADTQYF.

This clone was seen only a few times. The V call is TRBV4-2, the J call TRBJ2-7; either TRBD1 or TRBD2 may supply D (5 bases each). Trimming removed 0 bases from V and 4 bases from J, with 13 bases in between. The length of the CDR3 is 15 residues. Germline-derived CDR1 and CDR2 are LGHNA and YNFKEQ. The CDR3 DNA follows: TGTGCCAGCAGCCAAGAGGGGACGCTGGGATACGAGCAGTACTTC. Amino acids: CASSQEGTLGYEQYF.

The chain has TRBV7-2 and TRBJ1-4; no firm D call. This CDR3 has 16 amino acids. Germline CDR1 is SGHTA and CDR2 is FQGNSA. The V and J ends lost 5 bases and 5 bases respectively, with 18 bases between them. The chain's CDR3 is CASSPSVGLSNEKLFF. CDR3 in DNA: TGTGCCAGCAGCCCTTCAGTGGGTCTCTCGAATGAAAAACTGTTTTTT.